The 11 T cell receptor beta chains reported below all come from one sample, sequenced in a study of blood T cell repertoires in COVID-19 (dated by TCRdb to 2019 to 2021). The library was prepared using the immunoSEQ multiplex PCR assay. TCRdb re-hosts the immuneACCESS table, in-frame sequences only. Its copies lack some clones; in the studies checked, an unresolved V gene accounts for under half of them, and the cause for the rest is not known. This sample holds about 280,000 clones; about 90% were observed only once. Of the sample, approximately 2% is held by the ten largest clones. Material for sequencing was peripheral blood. Receptor source: a woman in her 30s who had recovered from COVID-19.

The chain has TRBV6-6 and TRBJ2-2, with D maybe TRBD1 (7 bases). There are 14 residues in the CDR3. Per the germline V gene, CDR1 is MNHNY and CDR2 is SVGAGI (reference sequence). Trimming shortened V by 6 bases and J by 6 bases, and 14 bases separated the two germline ends. The CDR3 sequence is CASRQTGEAGELFF. In nucleotides, the CDR3 is TGTGCCAGCAGGCAAACAGGGGAGGCCGGGGAGCTGTTTTTT.

This chain joins TRBV5-6 and TRBJ1-4; D uncertain. V was pared by 2 bases and J by 4 bases, with 12 bases between. CDR3 length equals 15 residues. Germline V lookup: CDR1 SGHDT, CDR2 YYEEEE. CDR3 loop: CASSFPQAGNEKLFF. CDR3 sequence (DNA): TGTGCCAGCAGCTTTCCCCAGGCGGGTAATGAAAAACTGTTTTTT.

The gene calls are TRBV6-1 and TRBJ2-3; possibly TRBD1 for D (5 bases). Germline values: CDR1 MNHNS, CDR2 SASEGT. V lost 4 bases and J 1 base, leaving 21 bases between the germline ends. The CDR3 is 18 residues long. The CDR3 reads CASSGPGPWVGGTDTQYF. The CDR3 region has the DNA TGTGCCAGCAGTGGGCCCGGGCCATGGGTAGGGGGCACAGATACGCAGTATTTT.

This clone was counted once. J is TRBJ2-6 and V is TRBV13; D call uncertain. The CDR3 extends over 13 amino acids. The V gene lost 5 bases and the J gene lost 4 bases, with 6 bases spanning the gap. The germline V gene has CDR1 PRHDT and CDR2 FYEKMQ (reference sequence). The CDR3 nucleotides read TGTGCCAGCAGCCTCTCGGGGGCCAACGTCCTGACTTTC. Encoded protein: CASSLSGANVLTF.

The sample holds one count of this clone. The rearrangement links TRBV19 to TRBJ2-7; the match to TRBD2 covers 8 bases. The CDR3 length is 15 residues. Germline V gene lookup returns CDR1 LNHDA and CDR2 SQIVND (reference sequence). J gave up 2 bases and V 5 bases, and 8 bases lay outside the gene matches. The CDR3 region has the DNA TGTGCCAGTAGTTCCGCCGCGGGGGGCCCCTACGAGCAGTACTTC. It encodes CASSSAAGGPYEQYF.

Written as DNA, the CDR3 is TGTGCCAGCAGCCGACAGGGGCGAAAGGAAGAGACCCAGTACTTC. Translating gives CASSRQGRKEETQYF. The chain carries TRBV11-2 and TRBJ2-5, with 8 positions matching TRBD1. The CDR3 extends over 15 amino acids. Germline-derived CDR1 and CDR2 are SGHAT and FQNNGV. J gave up 3 bases and V 5 bases, and 8 bases lay outside the gene matches.

This clone occurred once. This sequence joins TRBV30 and TRBJ1-6; D is undetermined. Germline-derived CDR1 and CDR2 are GTSNPN and SVGIG (reference sequence). V shed 0 bases and J shed 0 bases, with 6 bases lying between them. The CDR3 length is 15 residues. The CDR3 DNA follows: TGTGCCTGGAGTGTGGGGAGCTCCTATAATTCACCCCTCCACTTT. This translates into CAWSVGSSYNSPLHF.

The chain uses TRBV3-1 (or the pseudogene TRBV3-2) and TRBJ1-5; D remains ambiguous. V shed 0 bases and J shed 11 bases, with 11 bases lying between them. This CDR3 is 13 amino acids long. Germline V gene sequence: CDR1 LGHDT, CDR2 YNNKEL (reference sequence). This chain's CDR3 is CASSQERRVAQHF. In DNA form, the CDR3 reads TGTGCCAGCAGCCAAGAACGGAGAGTGGCCCAGCATTTT.

This chain joins TRBV2 and TRBJ2-1; 10 positions match TRBD1. Germline loops: CDR1 SNHLY, CDR2 FYNNEI. CDR3 size: 14 residues. J lost 8 bases, V lost 5 bases, and 6 bases had no gene match. The CDR3 reads CASSRDRGKDEQFF. The DNA of the CDR3 is TGTGCCAGCAGTAGGGACAGGGGCAAGGATGAGCAGTTCTTC.

The gene calls are TRBV27 and TRBJ1-1; D call uncertain. The CDR3 loop spans 13 amino acids. Germline CDR1 is MNHEY and CDR2 is SMNVEV (reference sequence). Trimming left V 4 bases short and J 0 bases short, with 6 bases between. CDR3 protein: CASSSVLNTEAFF. CDR3 nucleotide sequence: TGTGCCAGCAGTTCTGTATTGAACACTGAAGCTTTCTTT.

This clone was detected only a few times. V gene TRBV7-9 combines with J gene TRBJ1-4; 7 positions match TRBD1. Germline V gene data show CDR1 as SEHNR and CDR2 as FQNEAQ (reference sequence). This CDR3 comprises 15 residues. J lost 7 bases, V lost 5 bases, and 10 bases had no gene match. The CDR3 sequence: CASSGNRGNGEKLFF. The CDR3 coding sequence is TGTGCCAGCAGCGGTAACAGGGGTAATGGTGAAAAACTGTTTTTT.